The entry below gives a single T cell receptor (beta chain) sequence along with its context. The V and J ends lost 6 bases and 7 bases respectively, with 10 bases between them. Germline values: CDR1 MNHEY, CDR2 SVGAGI. The CDR3 extends over 12 amino acids. The data derive from a study of blood T cell repertoires in COVID-19. Study-wide context: The United States, Italy and Spain provided the acute and convalescent COVID-19 samples.

Per the original data handling: Scientists estimated how many nucleated cells there were by amplifying reference gene primers. Clones were read by immunoSEQ multiplex PCR, and TCRdb kept only the in-frame ones, dropping some. V and J calls and clone size are copied from that table; D and trimming were computed from the DNA. This sample has about 81,000 clones, with approximately 80% found just once. The source of this sequence is a human donor in a cohort sampled during active COVID-19. The chain is built from TRBV6-5 and TRBJ2-1; tentative D call: TRBD1 (6 bases). The sample was peripheral blood. The CDR3 DNA reads as TGTGCCAGCAGCCCACAGGGTAATGAGCAGTTCTTC. It encodes CASSPQGNEQFF.